A selection of T cell receptor beta chains follows, all from one sample in a study of T cell responses to AZD1222 COVID-19 vaccine. Sequencing used immunoSEQ multiplex PCR; TCRdb keeps in-frame clones, though not all of them. This table has some 150,000 clones, 88% appearing once. Sequenced here: peripheral blood, sampled 28 days after the second AZD1222 dose. The receptors shown here come from an adult who received the AZD1222 COVID-19 vaccine. Both conserved end residues are part of each CDR3. Each record gives: J gene, clone size, V gene, D gene, CDR3 protein, CDR3 DNA. D genes are given only for firm matches. For some rows the clone size is stated as once, few or many, or as a class when expanded; others skip it.

j_call: TRBJ1-1
clone_size: .
v_call: TRBV5-5
d_call: .
cdr3_aa: CASSQDRNTEAFF
cdr3_nt: TGTGCCAGCAGCCAGGACAGGAACACTGAAGCTTTCTTT

j_call: TRBJ1-4
clone_size: .
v_call: TRBV20-1
d_call: .
cdr3_aa: CSVPTREKLFF
cdr3_nt: TGCAGTGTCCCCACCCGAGAAAAACTGTTTTTT

j_call: TRBJ1-4
clone_size: .
v_call: TRBV4-3
d_call: TRBD1
cdr3_aa: CASSAQGGLDEKLFF
cdr3_nt: TGCGCCAGCAGCGCTCAGGGGGGTCTGGATGAAAAACTGTTTTTT

j_call: TRBJ1-6
clone_size: .
v_call: TRBV7-9
d_call: .
cdr3_aa: CASSLEPPPLHF
cdr3_nt: TGTGCCAGCAGCTTAGAGCCCCCACCCCTCCACTTT

j_call: TRBJ2-1
clone_size: .
v_call: TRBV4-3
d_call: .
cdr3_aa: CASSLPQGNNEQFF
cdr3_nt: TGCGCCAGCAGTTTACCTCAGGGAAACAATGAGCAGTTCTTC

j_call: TRBJ1-6
clone_size: once
v_call: TRBV7-2
d_call: .
cdr3_aa: CASSLVVGLRVNSPLHF
cdr3_nt: TGTGCCAGCAGCTTAGTTGTAGGTCTGAGGGTGAATTCACCCCTCCACTTT

j_call: TRBJ2-2
clone_size: .
v_call: TRBV9
d_call: .
cdr3_aa: CASSGLTWNTGELFF
cdr3_nt: TGTGCCAGCAGCGGCCTTACTTGGAACACCGGGGAGCTGTTTTTT

j_call: TRBJ2-1
clone_size: .
v_call: TRBV24-1
d_call: TRBD2
cdr3_aa: CATSDTSGVGNEQFF
cdr3_nt: TGTGCCACCAGTGACACTAGCGGGGTCGGGAATGAGCAGTTCTTC

j_call: TRBJ1-2
clone_size: few
v_call: TRBV5-4
d_call: TRBD1
cdr3_aa: CASSLDRGRGYGYTF
cdr3_nt: TGTGCCAGCAGCCTGGACAGGGGGCGGGGATATGGCTACACCTTC

j_call: TRBJ2-1
clone_size: .
v_call: TRBV11-2
d_call: TRBD1
cdr3_aa: CASSSDRGRFGLYNEQFF
cdr3_nt: TGTGCCAGCAGCTCCGACAGGGGGCGATTTGGACTCTACAATGAGCAGTTCTTC

j_call: TRBJ2-3
clone_size: .
v_call: TRBV19
d_call: TRBD2
cdr3_aa: CASSDVSGVSTDTQYF
cdr3_nt: TGTGCCAGTAGTGATGTTAGCGGGGTTAGCACAGATACGCAGTATTTT

j_call: TRBJ2-5
clone_size: .
v_call: TRBV10-3
d_call: .
cdr3_aa: CAISDRGGGLGETQYF
cdr3_nt: TGTGCCATCAGCGACCGAGGGGGGGGTCTGGGAGAGACCCAGTACTTC

j_call: TRBJ2-5
clone_size: .
v_call: TRBV30
d_call: .
cdr3_aa: CAWSPSRRGFKETQYF
cdr3_nt: TGTGCCTGGAGCCCTAGTAGGAGGGGGTTCAAAGAGACCCAGTACTTC

j_call: TRBJ2-1
clone_size: .
v_call: TRBV7-8
d_call: .
cdr3_aa: CASSLVGPLIDNEQFF
cdr3_nt: TGTGCCAGCAGCTTAGTGGGACCACTAATTGACAATGAGCAGTTCTTC

j_call: TRBJ1-2
clone_size: .
v_call: TRBV6-1
d_call: .
cdr3_aa: CASSEVISPYYGYTF
cdr3_nt: TGTGCCAGCAGTGAAGTGATTAGCCCCTACTATGGCTACACCTTC

j_call: TRBJ1-3
clone_size: .
v_call: TRBV5-6
d_call: .
cdr3_aa: CASSRDSGNTIYF
cdr3_nt: TGTGCCAGCAGCCGGGATTCTGGAAACACCATATATTTT